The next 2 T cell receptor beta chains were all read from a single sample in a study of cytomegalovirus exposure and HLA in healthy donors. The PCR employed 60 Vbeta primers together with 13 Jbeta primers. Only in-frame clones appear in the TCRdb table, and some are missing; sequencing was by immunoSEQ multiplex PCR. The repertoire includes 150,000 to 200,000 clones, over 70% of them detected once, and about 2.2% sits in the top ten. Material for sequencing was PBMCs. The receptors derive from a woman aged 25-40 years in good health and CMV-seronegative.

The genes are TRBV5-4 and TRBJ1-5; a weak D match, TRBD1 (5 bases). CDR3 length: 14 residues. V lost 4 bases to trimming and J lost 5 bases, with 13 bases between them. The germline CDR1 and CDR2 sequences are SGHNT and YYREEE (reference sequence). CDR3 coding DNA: TGTGCCAGCAGCCTCGGGGGGAGAGATCAGCCCCAGCATTTT. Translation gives CASSLGGRDQPQHF.

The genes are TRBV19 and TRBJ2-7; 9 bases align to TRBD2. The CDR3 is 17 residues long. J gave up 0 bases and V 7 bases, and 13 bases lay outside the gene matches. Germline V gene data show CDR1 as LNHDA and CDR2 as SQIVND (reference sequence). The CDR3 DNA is TGTGCCAGTAAGTCCCCCCCCGGAGCGGGAGGCTCCTACGAGCAGTACTTC. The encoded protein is CASKSPPGAGGSYEQYF.